The 23 T cell receptor beta chains presented below share a single source sample, sequenced in a study of T cell responses to AZD1222 COVID-19 vaccine. Assay used: immunoSEQ multiplex PCR; TCRdb lists only in-frame clones, some missing. Of roughly 120,000 clones in the sample, 86% were seen once. This material consisted of peripheral blood, taken 28 days after the second AZD1222 dose. Every receptor here comes from an adult who received the AZD1222 COVID-19 vaccine.

This chain joins TRBV10-3 and TRBJ2-1; D might be TRBD1 (5 bases). The CDR3 contains 13 residues. Trimming removed 3 bases at V and 9 bases at J, with 12 bases between. CDR1 and CDR2 from the germline V gene are ENHRY and SYGVKD. CDR3: CAISESQGGEQFF. CDR3 nucleotides: TGTGCCATCAGTGAATCCCAGGGCGGTGAGCAGTTCTTC.

The chain joins TRBV5-1 to TRBJ2-2, with a possible D match to TRBD2 (6 bases). This CDR3 has 14 residues. From germline, CDR1 is SGHRS and CDR2 YFSETQ. V was cut by 3 bases and J by 3 bases, with 9 bases left in between. The CDR3 loop is CASSSAGHTGELFF. As DNA, the CDR3 is TGCGCCAGCAGCTCCGCGGGGCACACCGGGGAGCTGTTTTTT.

CDR3 region: CASSLGVRSPLHF. The DNA for the CDR3 is TGTGCCAGCAGTTTGGGGGTGCGTTCACCCCTCCACTTT. The chain carries TRBV28 and TRBJ1-6, with D tentatively TRBD1 (5 bases). Germline CDR1 and CDR2: MDHEN and SYDVKM. Between the trimmed V and J ends, which lost 3 bases and 9 bases, there was a span of 9 bases. This CDR3 comprises 13 residues. The full variable domain, completed using reference TRBV28 and TRBJ1-6, is DVKVTQSSRYLVKRTGEKVFLECVQDMDHENMFWYRQDPGLGLRLIYFSYDVKMKEKGDIPEGYSVSREKKERFSLILESASTNQTSMYLCASSLGVRSPLHFGNGTRLTVT.

V is TRBV19 and J is TRBJ1-4; 8 bases map to TRBD1. V lost 3 bases and J lost 3; bases outside the gene matches: 3. The CDR3 covers 15 residues. The germline CDR1 and CDR2 sequences are LNHDA and SQIVND (reference sequence). The CDR3 DNA reads as TGTGCCAGTAGTATGGACAGGGCGGCTAATGAAAAACTGTTTTTT. It translates to CASSMDRAANEKLFF.

The rearrangement uses TRBV4-3 and TRBJ1-1, with 7 bases matching TRBD1. This CDR3 spans 15 amino acids. The V gene end was trimmed by 0 bases and the J gene end by 3 bases; junction bases not matched to a gene: 4. Germline CDR1 is LGHNA and CDR2 is YSLEER. CDR3 coding DNA: TGCGCCAGCAGCCAAGAAGCAGGGGGGTACACTGAAGCTTTCTTT. Protein: CASSQEAGGYTEAFF.

The rearrangement links TRBV28 to TRBJ1-5; D may be TRBD1 (6 bases). The V gene lost 5 bases and the J gene lost 5 bases, with 16 bases spanning the gap. The CDR3 totals 15 residues. The germline gives CDR1 MDHEN, CDR2 SYDVKM. In DNA form, the CDR3 reads TGTGCCAGCAGTGCCATGGGGGGGGGCGATCAGCCCCAGCATTTT. Translation: CASSAMGGGDQPQHF.

This CDR3 is CASSLSTGSSGNTIYF. The CDR3 DNA reads as TGTGCCAGCAGTTTATCGACAGGGAGCTCTGGAAACACCATATATTTT. The rearrangement uses TRBV28 and TRBJ1-3; 7 nucleotides match TRBD1. Germline assignment: CDR1 MDHEN and CDR2 SYDVKM. The V gene end was trimmed by 1 base and the J gene end by 0 bases; junction bases not matched to a gene: 3. The CDR3 length is 16 residues.

This clone was detected a few times. The J gene is TRBJ2-7, the V gene TRBV28; D may be TRBD1 (5 bases). V was shortened by 7 bases and J by 5 bases, with 12 bases between the two germline ends. Germline assignment: CDR1 MDHEN and CDR2 SYDVKM. This CDR3 comprises 12 residues. DNA of the CDR3: TGTGCCAGCAACAGGAAAGGGAACGAGCAGTACTTC. Translating it yields CASNRKGNEQYF.

The chain couples TRBV4-1 to TRBJ1-2; no firm D call. This CDR3 comprises 16 residues. Germline V gives CDR1 MGHRA, CDR2 YSYEKL. Trimming removed 0 bases from V and 3 bases from J, with 14 bases in between. CDR3 nucleotides: TGCGCCAGCAGCCAAGATGAAGGCTCGTACTACTATGGCTACACCTTC. Its translation: CASSQDEGSYYYGYTF.

V is TRBV7-9 and J is TRBJ2-7; D gene uncertain. Germline assignment: CDR1 SEHNR and CDR2 FQNEAQ (reference sequence). The CDR3 runs to 14 residues. Deletions cut 1 base from V and 0 bases from J, with 7 bases between. The CDR3 region is CASSLVLSSYEQYF. Here the CDR3 DNA reads TGTGCCAGCAGCTTAGTACTCAGCTCCTACGAGCAGTACTTC.

This chain links TRBV19 with TRBJ1-2; tentatively, D is TRBD1 (6 bases). The V end lost 3 bases, the J end lost 8 bases, and 19 bases lay between the germline ends. Germline V gene data show CDR1 as LNHDA and CDR2 as SQIVND (reference sequence). The CDR3 has 15 residues. CDR3 sequence: CASSIGPRGRGGYTF. Written as DNA, the CDR3 is TGTGCCAGTAGTATCGGACCACGGGGGCGCGGAGGCTACACCTTC.

This chain connects TRBV4-1 to TRBJ1-4; 8 bases are a match to TRBD1. The ends lost 4 bases at V and 2 bases at J; junction bases unmatched: 18. The germline CDR1 and CDR2 sequences are MGHRA and YSYEKL. The CDR3 length is 20 residues. The CDR3 loop is CASSPGPLDRAFVTNEKLFF. The DNA for the CDR3 is TGCGCCAGCAGCCCCGGACCCCTGGACAGGGCGTTTGTCACTAATGAAAAACTGTTTTTT.

This clone was counted many times. DNA for the CDR3: TGTGCCAGCAGCTTGGTGACAGGGGGATCTGAAGCTTTCTTT. This encodes CASSLVTGGSEAFF. The chain couples TRBV5-4 to TRBJ1-1; 9 bases are shared with TRBD1. Per germline, CDR1 SGHNT and CDR2 YYREEE (reference sequence). V shed 0 bases, J shed 6 bases, and the junction held 3 bases outside the gene matches. This CDR3 is built from 14 residues.

The chain carries TRBV3-1 (or the pseudogene TRBV3-2) and TRBJ1-1; possibly TRBD1 for D (6 bases). The V gene lost 4 bases and the J gene lost 7 bases, with 16 bases spanning the gap. Germline V lookup: CDR1 LGHDT, CDR2 YNNKEL (reference sequence). This CDR3 is 14 amino acids long. The CDR3 region is CASSREGGDHEAFF. DNA of the CDR3: TGTGCCAGCAGCCGCGAGGGGGGGGATCATGAAGCTTTCTTT.

V usage is TRBV23-1 and J usage is TRBJ2-2, with unresolved D. TRBV23-1 is flagged as an ORF with uncertain function. Trimming took 2 bases from V and 9 from J, leaving 10 bases between them. The CDR3 consists of 13 residues. This chain's CDR3 is CASSQIPGRELFF. The CDR3 bases are TGCGCCAGCAGTCAAATCCCCGGCCGGGAGCTGTTTTTT.

This chain connects TRBV7-8 to TRBJ2-5, with 9 bases aligning to TRBD1. CDR3 size: 15 residues. The ends lost 0 bases at V and 5 bases at J; junction bases unmatched: 4. CDR1 SGHVS and CDR2 FQNEAQ come from the germline V gene. Written as DNA, the CDR3 is TGTGCCAGCAGCTTAGCACTTGACAGGGGGGAGACCCAGTACTTC. It is translated as CASSLALDRGETQYF.

For the CDR3, the DNA is TGTGCCAGCAGCCCGACGGGCTCTGGAAACACCATATATTTT. Translating it yields CASSPTGSGNTIYF. The chain has TRBV3-1 (or the pseudogene TRBV3-2) and TRBJ1-3; D is uncertain. V was trimmed by 4 bases and J by 0 bases, leaving 7 bases between them. Germline CDR1 and CDR2: LGHDT and YNNKEL (reference sequence). This CDR3 is 14 amino acids long.

V and J are TRBV19 and TRBJ2-1; no definite D call. The CDR3 length is 13 residues. The ends were cut back, 5 bases at V and 4 bases at J, with 9 bases in the middle. CDR1 LNHDA and CDR2 SQIVND come from the germline V gene (reference sequence). This chain's CDR3 is CASSFDWYNEQFF. The CDR3 DNA is TGTGCCAGTAGTTTCGACTGGTACAATGAGCAGTTCTTC.

This chain links TRBV2 with TRBJ2-5; no firm D call. The CDR3 totals 12 residues. Germline assignment: CDR1 SNHLY and CDR2 FYNNEI. V was cut by 5 bases and J by 3 bases, with 7 bases left in between. CDR3 sequence (DNA): TGTGCCAGCAGTATCTCCGAAGAGACCCAGTACTTC. Translation gives CASSISEETQYF.

The chain couples TRBV30 to TRBJ2-5; unclear D gene. Trimming took 8 bases from V and 1 from J, leaving 14 bases between them. The CDR3 runs 13 residues. Germline values: CDR1 GTSNPN, CDR2 SVGIG (reference sequence). This CDR3 reads CAVVSQVQETQYF. The CDR3 coding sequence is TGTGCCGTCGTCTCGCAGGTCCAAGAGACCCAGTACTTC.

The chain employs TRBV5-1 and TRBJ2-2; D possibly corresponds to TRBD1 (5 bases). Germline CDR1 reads SGHRS; CDR2 reads YFSETQ. CDR3 length equals 15 residues. Trimming pared 0 bases from V and 7 bases from J, leaving 13 bases between. CDR3 in amino acids: CASSLAIQVVGELFF. The CDR3 DNA is TGCGCCAGCAGCTTGGCCATACAGGTTGTCGGGGAGCTGTTTTTT.

The chain couples TRBV9 to TRBJ2-1; possibly TRBD2 for D (5 bases). V was clipped by 4 bases and J by 3 bases, with 17 bases between them. Germline V gives CDR1 SGDLS, CDR2 YYNGEE. This CDR3 contains 16 residues. This chain's CDR3 is CASSPEEVHSYNEQFF. CDR3 coding DNA: TGTGCCAGCAGCCCAGAGGAGGTCCACAGCTACAATGAGCAGTTCTTC. The variable domain in full, completed from reference TRBV9 and TRBJ2-1, reads DSGVTQTPKHLITATGQRVTLRCSPRSGDLSVYWYQQSLDQGLQFLIQYYNGEERAKGNILERFSAQQFPDLHSELNLSSLELGDSALYFCASSPEEVHSYNEQFFGPGTRLTVL.

The CDR3 sequence: CASSLGDRRTGELFF. In DNA form, the CDR3 reads TGTGCCAGCAGTTTGGGGGACAGAAGGACCGGGGAGCTGTTTTTT. The V and J genes are TRBV28 and TRBJ2-2, with TRBD1 matching 7 bases. Germline-derived CDR1 and CDR2 are MDHEN and SYDVKM. This CDR3 spans 15 amino acids. V lost 3 bases, J lost 5 bases, and 6 bases stayed unmatched.